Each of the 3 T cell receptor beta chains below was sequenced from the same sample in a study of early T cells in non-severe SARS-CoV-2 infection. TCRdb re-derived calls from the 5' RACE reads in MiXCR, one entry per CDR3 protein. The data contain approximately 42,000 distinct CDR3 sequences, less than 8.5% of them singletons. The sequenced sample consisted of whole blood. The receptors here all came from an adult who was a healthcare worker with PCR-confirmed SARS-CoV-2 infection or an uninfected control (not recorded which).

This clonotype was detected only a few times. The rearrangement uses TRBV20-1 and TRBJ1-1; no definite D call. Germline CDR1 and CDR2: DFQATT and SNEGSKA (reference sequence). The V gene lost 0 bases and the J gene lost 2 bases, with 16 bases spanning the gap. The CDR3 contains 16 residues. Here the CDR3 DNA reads TGCAGTGCTAGAGATCGATCCTGGGAGGTAAACACTGAAGCTTTCTTT. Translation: CSARDRSWEVNTEAFF.

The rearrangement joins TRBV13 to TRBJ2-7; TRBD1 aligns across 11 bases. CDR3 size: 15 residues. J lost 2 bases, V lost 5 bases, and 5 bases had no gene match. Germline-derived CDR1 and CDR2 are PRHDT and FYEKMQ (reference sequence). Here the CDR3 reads CASSPWTGGTYEQYF. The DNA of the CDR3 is TGTGCCAGCAGCCCATGGACAGGGGGCACCTACGAGCAGTACTTC. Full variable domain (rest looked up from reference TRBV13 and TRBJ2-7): AAGVIQSPRHLIKEKRETATLKCYPIPRHDTVYWYQQGPGQDPQFLISFYEKMQSDKGSIPDRFSAQQFSDYHSELNMSSLELGDSALYFCASSPWTGGTYEQYFGPGTRLTVT.

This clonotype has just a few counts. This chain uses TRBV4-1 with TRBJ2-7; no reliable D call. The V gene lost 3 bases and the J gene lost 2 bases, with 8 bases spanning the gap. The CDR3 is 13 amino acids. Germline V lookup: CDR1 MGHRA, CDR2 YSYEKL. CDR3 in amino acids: CASSQLRTYEQYF. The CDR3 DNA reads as TGCGCCAGCAGCCAGCTGAGGACCTACGAGCAGTACTTC.